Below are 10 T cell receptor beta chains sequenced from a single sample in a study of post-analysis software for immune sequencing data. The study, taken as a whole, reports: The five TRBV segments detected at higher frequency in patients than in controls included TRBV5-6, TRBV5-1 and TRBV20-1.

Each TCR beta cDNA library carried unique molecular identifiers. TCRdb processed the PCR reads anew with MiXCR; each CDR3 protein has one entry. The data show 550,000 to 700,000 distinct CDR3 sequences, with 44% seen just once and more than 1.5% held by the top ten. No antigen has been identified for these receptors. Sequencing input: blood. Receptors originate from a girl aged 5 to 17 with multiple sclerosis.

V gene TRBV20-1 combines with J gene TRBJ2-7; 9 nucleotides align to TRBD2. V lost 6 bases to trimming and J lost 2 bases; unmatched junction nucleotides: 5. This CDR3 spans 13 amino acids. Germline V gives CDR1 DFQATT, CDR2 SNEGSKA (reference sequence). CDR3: CSAGLADTYEQYF. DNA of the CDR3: TGCAGTGCGGGACTAGCCGATACCTACGAGCAGTACTTC.

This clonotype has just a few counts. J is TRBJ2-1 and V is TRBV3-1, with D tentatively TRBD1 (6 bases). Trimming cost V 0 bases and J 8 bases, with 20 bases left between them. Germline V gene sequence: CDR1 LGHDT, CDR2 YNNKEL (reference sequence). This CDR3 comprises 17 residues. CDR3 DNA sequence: TGTGCCAGCAGCCAAGAGGGCACAGGGAATTGGGTATATGAGCAGTTCTTC. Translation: CASSQEGTGNWVYEQFF.

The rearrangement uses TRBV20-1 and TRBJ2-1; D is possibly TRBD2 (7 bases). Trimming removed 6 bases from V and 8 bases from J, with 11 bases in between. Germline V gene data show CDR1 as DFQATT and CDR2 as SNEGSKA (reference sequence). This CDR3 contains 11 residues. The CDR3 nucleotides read TGCAGTGCGGAGGGGGGGGATGAGCAGTTCTTC. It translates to CSAEGGDEQFF.

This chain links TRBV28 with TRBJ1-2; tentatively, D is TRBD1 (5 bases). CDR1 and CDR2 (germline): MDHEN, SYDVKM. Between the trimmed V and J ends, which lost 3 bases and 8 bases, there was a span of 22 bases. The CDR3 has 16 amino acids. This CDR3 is CASSFGAAAATQGYTF. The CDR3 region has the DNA TGTGCCAGCAGTTTTGGGGCCGCGGCCGCGACCCAGGGCTACACCTTC.

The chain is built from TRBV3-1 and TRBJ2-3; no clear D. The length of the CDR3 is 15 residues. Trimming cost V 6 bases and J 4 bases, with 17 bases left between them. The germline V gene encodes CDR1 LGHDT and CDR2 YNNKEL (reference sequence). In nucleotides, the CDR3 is TGTGCCAGCAGTCAACAATTTCCACCTGCAGATACGCAGTATTTT. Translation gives CASSQQFPPADTQYF.

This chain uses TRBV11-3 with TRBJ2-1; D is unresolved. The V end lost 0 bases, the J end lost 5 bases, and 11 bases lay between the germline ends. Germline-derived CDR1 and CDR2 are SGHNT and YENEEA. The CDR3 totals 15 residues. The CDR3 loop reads CASSLDPGNDNEQFF. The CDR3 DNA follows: TGTGCCAGCAGCTTAGACCCCGGCAACGACAATGAGCAGTTCTTC.

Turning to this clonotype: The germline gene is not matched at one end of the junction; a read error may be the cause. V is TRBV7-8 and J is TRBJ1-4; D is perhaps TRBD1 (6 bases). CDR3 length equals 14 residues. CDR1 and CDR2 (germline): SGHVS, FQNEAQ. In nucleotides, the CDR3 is TGTGCCAGCAGGAAGGACAGCGTTAATGACAAACTGTTTTTT. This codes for CASRKDSVNDKLFF.

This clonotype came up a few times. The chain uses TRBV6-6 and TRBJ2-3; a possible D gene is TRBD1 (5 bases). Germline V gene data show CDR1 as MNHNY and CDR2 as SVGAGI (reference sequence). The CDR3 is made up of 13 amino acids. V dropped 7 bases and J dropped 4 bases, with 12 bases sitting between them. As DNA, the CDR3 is TGTGCCAGCATCGCGCAGGGCGCAGATACGCAGTATTTT. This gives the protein CASIAQGADTQYF.

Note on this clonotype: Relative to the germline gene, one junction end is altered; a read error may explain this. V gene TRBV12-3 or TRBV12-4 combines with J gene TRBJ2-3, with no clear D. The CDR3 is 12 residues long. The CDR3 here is CASSLFPDAQYF. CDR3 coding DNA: TGTGCCAGCAGCCTGTTCCCAGATGCGCAGTATTTT.

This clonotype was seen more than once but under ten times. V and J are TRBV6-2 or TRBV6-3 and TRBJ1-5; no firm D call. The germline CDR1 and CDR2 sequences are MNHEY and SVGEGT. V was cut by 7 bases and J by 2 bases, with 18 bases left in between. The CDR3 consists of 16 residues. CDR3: CASTPLSTRRNQPQHF. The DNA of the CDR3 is TGTGCCAGCACCCCGTTGAGCACACGTCGCAATCAGCCCCAGCATTTT.